This T cell receptor beta chain was recorded in a study of cytomegalovirus exposure and HLA in healthy donors. PCR primers comprised 60 Vbeta and 13 Jbeta primers. Profiling relied on immunoSEQ multiplex PCR, and the TCRdb table lists in-frame clones only, not all of them. The profile shows 150,000 to 200,000 clones, roughly 77% of them singletons. Findings and caveats of the study: Fewer N-insertions than the approximately 680-donor mean were reportedly shown by an Asian-associated ancestry cluster in a later analysis. For most subjects, TCR beta sequences were reported to predict HLA-A and HLA-B alleles with accuracy.

Comment on this clone: Its antigen is currently unknown.

This CDR3 contains 12 residues. Germline V gene sequence: CDR1 SGHTA, CDR2 FQGNSA. V gave up 5 bases and J gave up 8 bases, with 12 bases separating them. This chain joins TRBV7-2 and TRBJ1-2; maybe TRBD1 (6 bases). The receptor was derived from a woman in her forties or fifties in good health and CMV-seronegative. The sample was PBMCs. The CDR3 sequence: CASSKRGGGYTF. The DNA of the CDR3 is TGTGCCAGCAGCAAGAGGGGGGGAGGCTACACCTTC. The full variable domain, rest sourced from reference TRBV7-2 and TRBJ1-2, is GAGVSQSPSNKVTEKGKDVELRCDPISGHTALYWYRQSLGQGLEFLIYFQGNSAPDKSGLPSDRFSAERTGGSVSTLTIQRTQQEDSAVYLCASSKRGGGYTFGSGTRLTVV.